The rows below give T cell receptor beta chains drawn from one sample of a study of T cell responses to AZD1222 COVID-19 vaccine. Repertoires were generated with immunoSEQ multiplex PCR, while TCRdb's copy carries only in-frame clones and drops some. The top ten hold around 20% of the sample, which has tens of thousands of clones, around 80% seen once. The sequencing used peripheral blood, collected on day 0 of AZD1222 vaccination. All receptors derive from an adult in good health. CDR3s include the opening cysteine and the closing phenylalanine or tryptophan. Each record gives: J gene, D gene, clone size, V gene, CDR3 protein, CDR3 DNA. A D gene is named only where the DNA matches it firmly. Where a row states a size, it is once, few, many or the class of an expanded clone; other rows omit it.

TRBJ2-3,.,.,TRBV20-1,CSALVTDTQYF,TGCAGTGCTCTGGTAACAGATACGCAGTATTTT
TRBJ1-2,.,.,TRBV3-1/TRBV3-2,CASSLELRHGRHYGYTF,TGTGCCAGCAGCCTAGAATTACGACATGGACGGCACTATGGCTACACCTTC
TRBJ1-1,.,.,TRBV6-2/TRBV6-3,CASSYLANTEAFF,TGTGCCAGCAGTTACCTAGCGAACACTGAAGCTTTCTTT
TRBJ2-2,.,.,TRBV2,CASRKGGNTGELFF,TGTGCCAGCAGAAAAGGGGGGAACACCGGGGAGCTGTTTTTT
TRBJ2-1,.,.,TRBV9,CASSVGPSSYNEQFF,TGTGCCAGCAGCGTCGGACCAAGCTCCTACAATGAGCAGTTCTTC
TRBJ1-4,.,.,TRBV7-9,CASSFWQGDEKLFF,TGTGCCAGCAGCTTCTGGCAGGGTGATGAAAAACTGTTTTTT
TRBJ1-1,TRBD1,.,TRBV5-1,CASSLDGTGHMITEAFF,TGCGCCAGCAGCTTGGATGGGACAGGGCATATGATCACTGAAGCTTTCTTT
TRBJ1-1,.,.,TRBV2,CASSVDTEAFF,TGTGCCAGCAGTGTGGACACTGAAGCTTTCTTT
TRBJ2-5,.,.,TRBV2,CASKGPQETQYF,TGTGCCAGTAAGGGTCCCCAAGAGACCCAGTACTTC
TRBJ2-1,TRBD1,.,TRBV19,CASSGQGTQLSSYNEQFF,TGTGCCAGTAGCGGACAGGGGACCCAACTAAGCTCCTACAATGAGCAGTTCTTC
TRBJ1-5,TRBD1,.,TRBV18,CASSSGQGPGQPQHF,TGTGCCAGCTCATCGGGACAGGGGCCTGGACAGCCCCAGCATTTT
TRBJ1-2,.,.,TRBV2,CASSEAGGRPVCTF,TGTGCCAGCAGTGAAGCCGGAGGACGGCCCGTCTGCACCTTC
TRBJ1-3,TRBD1,.,TRBV5-1,CASSYGQGAGNTIYF,TGCGCCAGCAGCTATGGACAGGGAGCTGGAAACACCATATATTTT
TRBJ1-6,TRBD1,.,TRBV6-5,CASCLGQGNSPLHF,TGTGCCAGCTGCTTGGGACAGGGTAATTCACCCCTCCACTTT
TRBJ1-2,.,few,TRBV11-2,CASSAPRASYGYTF,TGTGCCAGCAGCGCCCCGAGGGCCAGCTATGGCTACACCTTC
TRBJ1-4,.,.,TRBV3-1/TRBV3-2,CASSVIRAVGEKLFF,TGTGCCAGCAGCGTTATAAGGGCCGTAGGAGAAAAACTGTTTTTT
TRBJ2-7,.,.,TRBV15,CATSRARQGSEQYF,TGTGCCACCAGCAGAGCCCGCCAAGGTTCCGAGCAGTACTTC
TRBJ2-7,.,.,TRBV6-5,CASSFGQIYEQYF,TGTGCCAGCAGTTTCGGGCAGATCTACGAGCAGTACTTC
TRBJ2-2,.,.,TRBV24-1,CATSDLQMGGNTGELFF,TGTGCCACCAGTGATTTGCAAATGGGGGGGAACACCGGGGAGCTGTTTTTT
TRBJ1-6,TRBD1,.,TRBV7-2,CASSVRQGESPLHF,TGTGCCAGCAGCGTAAGACAGGGCGAATCACCCCTCCACTTT
TRBJ1-3,.,.,TRBV30,CAWGNSGNTIYF,TGTGCCTGGGGGAACAGTGGAAACACCATATATTTT